The entry below describes one T cell receptor (beta chain). The sample belongs to a study of blood T cell repertoires in COVID-19. Clones were sequenced by immunoSEQ multiplex PCR, and TCRdb holds only the in-frame ones, with some missing. The sample lists around 160,000 clones; more than 70% were seen once. The CDR3 has 14 residues. Germline V gene data show CDR1 as MNHEY and CDR2 as SVGAGI. V was pared by 6 bases and J by 4 bases, with 8 bases of the junction left unmatched. The V gene is TRBV6-5, the J gene TRBJ1-2; 7 nucleotides agree with TRBD1. Specimen: PBMCs or T cells enriched from blood (not recorded which). The sequence was obtained from a man aged 40-49 years who had recovered from COVID-19. Here the CDR3 DNA reads TGTGCCAGCAGGCCCGGGACAGTGAGCTATGGCTACACCTTC. Translating gives CASRPGTVSYGYTF.